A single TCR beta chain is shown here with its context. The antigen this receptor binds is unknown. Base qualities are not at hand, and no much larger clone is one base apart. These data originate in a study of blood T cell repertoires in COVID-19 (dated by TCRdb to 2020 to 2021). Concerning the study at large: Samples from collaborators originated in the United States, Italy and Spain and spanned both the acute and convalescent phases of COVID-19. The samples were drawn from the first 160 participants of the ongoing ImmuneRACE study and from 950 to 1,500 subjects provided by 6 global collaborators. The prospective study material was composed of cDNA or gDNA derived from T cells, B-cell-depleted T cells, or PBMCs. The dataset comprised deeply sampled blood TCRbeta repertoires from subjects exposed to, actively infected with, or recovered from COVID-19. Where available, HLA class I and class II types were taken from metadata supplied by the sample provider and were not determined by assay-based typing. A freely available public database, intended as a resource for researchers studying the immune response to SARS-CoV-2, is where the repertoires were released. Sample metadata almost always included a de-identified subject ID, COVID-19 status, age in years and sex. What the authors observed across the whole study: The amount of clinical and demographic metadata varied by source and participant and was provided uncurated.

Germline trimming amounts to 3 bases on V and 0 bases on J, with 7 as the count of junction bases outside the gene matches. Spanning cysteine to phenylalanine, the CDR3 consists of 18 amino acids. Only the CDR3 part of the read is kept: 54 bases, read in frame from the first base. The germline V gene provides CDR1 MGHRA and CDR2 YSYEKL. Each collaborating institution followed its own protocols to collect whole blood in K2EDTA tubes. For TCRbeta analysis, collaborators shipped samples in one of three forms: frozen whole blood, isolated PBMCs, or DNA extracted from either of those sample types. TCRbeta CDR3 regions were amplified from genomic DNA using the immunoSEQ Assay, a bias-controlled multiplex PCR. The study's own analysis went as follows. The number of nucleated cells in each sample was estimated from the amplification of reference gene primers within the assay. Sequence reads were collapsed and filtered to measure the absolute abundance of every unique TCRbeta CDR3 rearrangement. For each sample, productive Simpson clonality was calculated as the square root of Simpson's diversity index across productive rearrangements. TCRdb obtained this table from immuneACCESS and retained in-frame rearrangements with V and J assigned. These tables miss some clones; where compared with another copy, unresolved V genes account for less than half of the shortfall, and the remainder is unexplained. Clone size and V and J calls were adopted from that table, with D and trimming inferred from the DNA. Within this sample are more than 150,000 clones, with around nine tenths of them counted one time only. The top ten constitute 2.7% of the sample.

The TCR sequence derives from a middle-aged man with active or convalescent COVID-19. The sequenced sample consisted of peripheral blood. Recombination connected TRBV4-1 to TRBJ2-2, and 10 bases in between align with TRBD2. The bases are TGCGCCAGCAGCCAGCGCCTAGCGGGGGCTGCGAACACCGGGGAGCTGTTTTTT. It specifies CASSQRLAGAANTGELFF.